This TCR beta chain was observed in a study of regulatory T cells in long-lasting Graves disease (dated by TCRdb to about 2021). Study-wide context: In the newly diagnosed Graves' disease group, patients had been taking antithyroid drugs for less than 3 months. The study was registered as a clinical trial and conducted in China. Persistent Graves' disease patients were compared with newly diagnosed Graves' disease patients by peripheral blood TCR sequencing and RNA sequencing. A total of around 35 samples underwent TCR sequencing: around 13 from persistent and some 20 from newly diagnosed Graves' disease patients.

Results the study describes overall, beyond this receptor: Sequencing and analysis were restricted to the TCR beta chain. As a limitation, the authors acknowledged that the small sample size may reduce accuracy. TRBV28, TRBJ1-2 and TRBJ2-5 were preferentially used in persistent disease, while TRBV20-1 and TRBJ2-1 were favored in newly diagnosed disease. Only peripheral blood was studied, because thyroid tissue, the primary lesion, was inaccessible. Compared with newly diagnosed patients, persistent Graves' disease patients had lower TCR Shannon entropy and fewer highly expanded clones, which suggests clonal expansion. More public clonotypes were shared among persistent patients (roughly 3,000) than among newly diagnosed patients (roughly 960).

The CDR3 measures 14 amino acids from cysteine to phenylalanine. Kept here is only the CDR3 DNA, which spans 42 bases and is read in frame from base 1. V was cut back by 7 bases and J by 0 bases, leaving a gap of 12 bases between them. From a lookup of the germline V gene (reference sequence), CDR1 and CDR2 are LNHDA and SQIVND. Library construction relied on multiplex PCR. TCRdb shows the sequencer as Illumina HiSeq 4000. CDR3 regions were amplified by Arm-PCR with iRepertoire HTBI primers to construct TCR beta libraries. Before sequencing, the PCR products went through gel purification. In the authors' own workflow: Gene usage analysis of CDR3 amino acid clonotypes used the 60 to 80 TRBV and 14 to 15 TRBJ segments found across samples. COPE and FqMerger were used to merge filtered high-quality paired reads into contigs. BLAST was used to align contigs to the IMGT TRBV, TRBD and TRBJ reference genes, and CDR3 was defined following IMGT. Any clonotype with a frequency above 0.1% was counted as a highly expanded clone. Shannon entropy was used to measure repertoire diversity, and the Gini coefficient was used to measure V-J evenness. Clonotypes shared by more than one individual were considered public. TCRdb took the public reads, trimmed them with fastp at Q25, ran MiXCR for clone calling and kept in-frame beta chains. Entries that share a CDR3 protein sequence are merged under the most common genes and DNA. TCRdb's processing, not the study's, gives the V and J calls here. A total of about 500,000 distinct CDR3 sequences appear in this sample, 12% of them only once. The ten largest clones capture over 7% of the sample.

The sample's time point label, in plain terms: newly diagnosed GD, antithyroid drugs for less than 3 months. For both TCR sequencing and RNA sequencing, RNA was extracted from PBMCs in TRIzol. The diagnosis of Graves' disease was made according to American Thyroid Association guidelines. Patients for the study were recruited at an endocrinology department in Xi'an, China. Each patient gave 7 to 9.5 milliliters of peripheral blood, collected in an EDTA anticoagulant tube. Ficoll Paque Plus density gradient separation was used to isolate PBMCs, and no additional T cell sorting was done. An Agilent 2100 Bioanalyzer and agarose gel were used to check RNA quality, while a NanoDrop 2000 measured RNA concentration. In its sample, this clonotype was seen many times. The target of this receptor is not known. No base quality information exists; no much larger clone differs at one position. This sample also appeared in a second study, on T cells in Graves' hyperthyroidism and ophthalmopathy. As that second paper reports: A patient counted as having stable Graves' hyperthyroidism if no progression to ophthalmopathy occurred over 18 months of follow-up. Hyperthyroidism patients were newly diagnosed, with disease duration under 2 months, and aged 18 to 65 years. Any patient with an uncontrolled infection, another autoimmune disease, pregnancy or lactation was excluded. Diagnoses relied on clinical symptoms, serum thyroxine and TRAb, thyroid ultrasound and orbital computed tomography. A first-round RT-PCR of the TCR CDR3 used the HTBI primer set with the Qiagen OneStep RT-PCR kit. Most expanded thyroid clonotypes (frequency above 0.001) were also detected in blood, a finding suggesting that blood repertoires may reflect thyroid immune responses. Ophthalmopathy was separated from stable hyperthyroidism by a 13 V-J signature model, with 87.88% sensitivity and about 84% specificity obtained in cross-validation and 80%/75% obtained in testing. In validation, the model predicted progression to ophthalmopathy with approximately 69% sensitivity and 72.22% specificity, a median of around 6.6 months before onset. To identify TCR V-J signatures that set the groups apart, the researchers used a discovery cohort of more than 95 patients, made up of 40 to 45 with Graves' ophthalmopathy and around 58 with stable Graves' hyperthyroidism. Whether ophthalmopathy could be predicted prospectively was tested in an independent validation cohort made up of roughly 19 hyperthyroidism patients plus 17 patients who later progressed to ophthalmopathy. The roughly 100 discovery patients were randomly divided into training and test sets at a 7:3 ratio. In roughly six Graves' hyperthyroidism patients, the study also compared T-cell repertoires from thyroid tissue with T-cell repertoires from blood. After blood sampling, hyperthyroidism patients were treated with methimazole at a starting dose of 30 mg daily, and ophthalmopathy patients were treated with high-dose intravenous methylprednisolone. A second multiplex PCR round built the libraries, followed by size selection and purification. Paired-end sequencing of the libraries was performed with 100 bp reads on an Illumina HiSeq2000. SOAPnuke was used to process the raw data, removing reads that contained adapters or uncalled bases, had a mean Phred below 15, or lacked an exact match to the constant primer or identifier. High-quality paired reads were merged using COPE v1.2.5, and each unique nucleotide sequence was defined as a clonotype. MiTCR v1.1 was used to align the clonotypes against IMGT TRBV, TRBD and TRBJ reference segments. Analysis was restricted to V-J combinations with a frequency above 0.0001, which covered about 99% of repertoires. A TCS score was defined as the ratio of F50 (clonal expansion) to E x V (chaos), with BLOSUM62-based TCRdist applied between CDR3 peptides within each V-J. Welch's t-statistics and random forest reduced roughly 530 V-J features to 13, which were used in a naive Bayes classifier (R e1071). No statistical method was used to set the sample size in advance, and investigators knew the group allocation. According to the paper, TCR Vbeta CDR3 sequencing was carried out on approximately 140 peripheral blood samples, which came from about 45 ophthalmopathy, 75 to 80 hyperthyroidism and approximately 17 progressor patients.

The specimen comprised peripheral blood mononuclear cells (PBMCs), sampled at new diagnosis, from a patient treated with antithyroid drugs. This TCR was recovered from a woman in her 30s with Graves disease. Donor details come from another sample of the same person, matched by shared clones. Recombination linked TRBV19 to TRBJ1-1; the D gene is perhaps TRBD1, on 5 matching bases. The DNA is TGTGCCAGTAAAGGAGGACATATGAACACTGAAGCTTTCTTT. This yields the protein CASKGGHMNTEAFF.